These 5 T cell receptor beta chains originate from one sample sequenced in a study of T cell responses to AZD1222 COVID-19 vaccine. Sequenced by immunoSEQ multiplex PCR; TCRdb stores in-frame clones only, minus some. Here the sample spans roughly 100,000 clones, roughly 90% being singletons. The starting material was peripheral blood, obtained on day 0 of AZD1222 vaccination. These receptors were obtained from an adult in good health.

The chain carries TRBV19 and TRBJ2-7, with unresolved D. The germline CDR1 and CDR2 sequences are LNHDA and SQIVND (reference sequence). The CDR3 covers 14 residues. The germline V and J ends were trimmed by 1 base and 4 bases, with 11 bases remaining between them. The CDR3 DNA reads TGTGCCAGTAGTATAGGGAGTCCGGGTTACGAGCAGTACTTC. This gives the protein CASSIGSPGYEQYF.

The rearrangement uses TRBV10-3 and TRBJ2-2; D remains unclear. Germline CDR1 and CDR2: ENHRY and SYGVKD. The CDR3 spans 12 residues. Trimming took 6 bases from V and 2 from J, leaving 4 bases between them. CDR3 DNA sequence: TGTGCCATCAGGGAAAACACCGGGGAGCTGTTTTTT. Protein sequence: CAIRENTGELFF.

The V and J genes are TRBV10-3 and TRBJ2-1; D is undetermined. CDR1 is ENHRY, CDR2 SYGVKD, per germline. CDR3 length equals 14 residues. V gave up 2 bases and J gave up 8 bases, with 13 bases separating them. CDR3 loop: CAISEATFSDEQFF. As DNA, the CDR3 is TGTGCCATCAGTGAGGCGACGTTTTCCGATGAGCAGTTCTTC.

The chain recombines TRBV2 with TRBJ2-4; TRBD2 agrees at 9 bases. The J segment lost 6 bases and the V segment lost 1 base, leaving 4 bases of the junction unmatched. Germline loops: CDR1 SNHLY, CDR2 FYNNEI. The CDR3 is 15 residues long. CDR3 DNA sequence: TGTGCCAGCAGTGAAGGTAGCGGGGGAGGAAACATTCAGTACTTC. Translation gives CASSEGSGGGNIQYF.

In this sample, this clone turned up a few times. Other DNA variants within this sample encode the same CDR3. The rearrangement uses TRBV7-2 and TRBJ2-2; D is perhaps TRBD2 (6 bases). There are 15 residues in the CDR3. Looked up from germline, CDR1 is SGHTA and CDR2 is FQGNSA. Trimming removed 3 bases at V and 0 bases at J, with 8 bases between. CDR3 loop: CASSFGTPNTGELFF. The CDR3, as DNA: TGTGCCAGCAGCTTTGGGACTCCGAACACCGGGGAGCTGTTTTTT.